This T cell receptor beta chain was profiled in a study of control samples from healthy donors and cancer patients. Repertoires were generated with immunoSEQ multiplex PCR, while TCRdb's copy carries only in-frame clones and drops some. Here the sample spans roughly 47,000 clones, about 87% being singletons. The CDR3 length is 14 residues. V shed 5 bases, J shed 2 bases, and the junction held 5 bases outside the gene matches. From germline, CDR1 is KGHDR and CDR2 SFDVKD. The chain carries TRBV24-1 and TRBJ2-7; TRBD2 matches 7 bases. This clonotype was sampled from a woman aged 55-70 years with lung cancer. Sequenced material: PBMCs. CDR3 nucleotides: TGTGCCACCAGTGCCAAGGGAGGGGCCTACGAGCAGTACTTC. Its translation: CATSAKGGAYEQYF.